The 8 T cell receptor beta chains below all came from one sample that was sequenced in a study of T-cell reconstitution after alpha-beta-depleted transplantation in children. Using unique molecular identifiers, the investigators prepared the TCRbeta library. TCRdb itself ran the PCR reads through MiXCR, one entry per CDR3 protein. The table lists hundreds of thousands of distinct CDR3 sequences, approximately 17% of them singletons. Material: PBMCs from the stem cell graft donor, obtained from the stem cell graft. These receptors were taken from a human donor who donated a stem cell graft to a child with acute myeloid leukemia.

This clonotype was seen ten or more times. Here the CDR3 reads CSASRGSYNEQFF. CDR3 nucleotide sequence: TGCAGTGCTAGCCGGGGGTCCTACAATGAGCAGTTCTTC. The J gene is TRBJ2-1, the V gene TRBV20-1; TRBD2 is a possible D gene (6 bases). From germline, CDR1 is DFQATT and CDR2 SNEGSKA (reference sequence). The CDR3 consists of 13 residues. The V and J ends lost 3 bases and 1 base respectively, with 7 bases between them.

Notes on this clonotype: A much larger clone differs by one base, so this may be a read error. The chain couples TRBV29-1 to TRBJ2-4, with 7 nucleotides matching TRBD2. Germline CDR1 SQVTM, CDR2 ANQGSEA. J lost 7 bases, V lost 7 bases, and 10 bases had no gene match. The CDR3 is 13 amino acids. Here the CDR3 DNA reads TGCAGCGCGAGGGGACTACCGGAGAACATTCAGTACTTC. This gives the protein CSARGLPENIQYF.

This clonotype was counted ten times or more. V and J are TRBV7-2 and TRBJ2-3, with 8 bases lining up with TRBD2. In germline, CDR1 is SGHTA, CDR2 FQGNSA. The CDR3 is 15 residues long. The J segment lost 2 bases and the V segment lost 3 bases, leaving 4 bases of the junction unmatched. The DNA of the CDR3 is TGTGCCAGCAGCTTTACTAGCGGAATCACAGATACGCAGTATTTT. This translates into CASSFTSGITDTQYF.

This sequence joins TRBV20-1 and TRBJ1-1; the D is unclear. The CDR3 loop spans 11 amino acids. Between the trimmed V and J ends, which lost 5 bases and 3 bases, there was a span of 7 bases. Germline lookup yields CDR1 DFQATT and CDR2 SNEGSKA (reference sequence). CDR3 amino acids: CSAARDTEAFF. The CDR3 DNA reads TGCAGTGCTGCCCGTGACACTGAAGCTTTCTTT.

V usage is TRBV7-2 and J usage is TRBJ1-2; D ambiguous. Germline V CDR1 and CDR2: SGHTA, FQGNSA. The CDR3 sequence is 15 residues long. Trimming cost V 0 bases and J 7 bases, with 15 bases left between them. In DNA form, the CDR3 reads TGTGCCAGCAGCTTAGCCCAGAATTTAGTAGGTGGCTACACCTTC. Translated, it gives CASSLAQNLVGGYTF.

This clonotype was picked up a small number of times. The CDR3 coding sequence is TGTGCCACCAGTGACCCCTCCGTTACGAGTGGAGAGACCCAGTACTTC. Amino acids: CATSDPSVTSGETQYF. The chain has TRBV24-1 and TRBJ2-5, with no clear D. The CDR3 totals 16 residues. Deletions cut 4 bases from V and 4 bases from J, with 18 bases between. CDR1 is KGHDR, CDR2 SFDVKD, per germline.

CDR3 in amino acids: CASRREGHNEQFF. In nucleotides, the CDR3 is TGTGCCAGCAGAAGAGAAGGACACAATGAGCAGTTCTTC. This rearrangement joins TRBV5-4 to TRBJ2-1; D not certain. The CDR3 extends over 13 amino acids. V was pared by 5 bases and J by 5 bases, with 11 bases between. Germline CDR1 and CDR2: SGHNT and YYREEE (reference sequence).

This clonotype showed up just a few times. The chain links TRBV5-6 to TRBJ2-3, with 10 bases that match TRBD1. The CDR3 runs to 16 residues. J gave up 0 bases and V 1 base, and 2 bases lay outside the gene matches. In germline, CDR1 is SGHDT, CDR2 YYEEEE. CDR3 sequence: CASSLRTGGSTDTQYF. The CDR3 nucleotides are TGTGCCAGCAGCTTGCGGACAGGGGGAAGCACAGATACGCAGTATTTT. Complete variable domain (other parts from reference TRBV5-6 and TRBJ2-3): DAGVTQSPTHLIKTRGQQVTLRCSPKSGHDTVSWYQQALGQGPQFIFQYYEEEERQRGNFPDRFSGHQFPNYSSELNVNALLLGDSALYLCASSLRTGGSTDTQYFGPGTRLTVL.